This TCR beta chain was sequenced for a study of blood T cell repertoires in COVID-19. All enrollees were about 18 to 100 years old and from roughly 22 US areas. A COVID-19 case was met by exposed participants within 2 weeks before study entry. The protocol was immunoSEQ multiplex PCR, while the TCRdb copy is restricted to in-frame clones and leaves out a portion. Counted here are under 400,000 clones, 85% to 90% occurring once; the ten biggest clones make up over 0.9%. Input material: PBMCs or T cells enriched from blood (not recorded which). The TCR comes from a woman in her 30s who had been exposed to COVID-19.

DNA for the CDR3: TGTGCCAGTAGTAGGCTGGACTATGGCTACACCTTC. Translating it yields CASSRLDYGYTF. The chain has TRBV19 and TRBJ1-2; D not resolved. CDR3 size: 12 residues. V lost 4 bases, J lost 3 bases, and 6 bases lay in between. Germline V gene sequence: CDR1 LNHDA, CDR2 SQIVND (reference sequence). Together with reference TRBV19 and TRBJ1-2, the CDR3 gives the full variable domain: DGGITQSPKYLFRKEGQNVTLSCEQNLNHDAMYWYRQDPGQGLRLIYYSQIVNDFQKGDIAEGYSVSREKKESFPLTVTSAQKNPTAFYLCASSRLDYGYTFGSGTRLTVV.